What follows are 15 T cell receptor beta chains derived from one specimen sequenced in a study of vaccination effects on CD4 cells after COVID-19. The culture ran for nine to eleven days, and then CD4+ T cells were isolated. Each person got two doses of an mRNA SARS-CoV-2 vaccine, BNT162b2 or mRNA-1273. Using immunoSEQ multiplex PCR, the repertoire was profiled, and TCRdb retains in-frame clones only, with some absent. The top ten hold about 4.5% of the sample, which has 45,000 to 65,000 clones, around 84% seen once. No antigens are known for them. Material: CD4+ T cells from PBMCs cultured without peptide, obtained after COVID-19 vaccination. Receptor source: a human donor who received a COVID-19 vaccine.

A few counts support this clone. The chain is built from TRBV5-8 and TRBJ1-1, with unresolved D. Germline V gene sequence: CDR1 SGHTS, CDR2 YDEGEE. CDR3 length: 14 residues. Trimming stripped 0 bases from V and 1 base from J, with 7 bases between. The CDR3 DNA reads TGTGCCAGCAGCTTGGGGAGCGGGAACACTGAAGCTTTCTTT. It yields the protein CASSLGSGNTEAFF.

V usage is TRBV6-4 and J usage is TRBJ2-1; the D gene is possibly TRBD2 (6 bases). CDR3 length equals 11 residues. V lost 6 bases to trimming and J lost 15 bases, with 15 bases between them. Germline values: CDR1 MRHNA, CDR2 SNTAGT. The CDR3 nucleotides are TGTGCCAGCAGCGCGGGGACCCTCGTGTTCTTC. As protein: CASSAGTLVFF.

The CDR3 coding sequence is TGCGCCACCGGGGGGGGGACCTCCGGTACTGAAGCTTTCTTT. Amino acid sequence: CATGGGTSGTEAFF. The chain employs TRBV5-1 and TRBJ1-1; a possible D gene is TRBD1 (5 bases). This CDR3 has 14 amino acids. The V and J ends lost 9 bases and 5 bases respectively, with 20 bases between them. Germline V gene sequence: CDR1 SGHRS, CDR2 YFSETQ.

The chain uses TRBV24-1 and TRBJ2-2, with 7 bases that match TRBD1. V shed 5 bases and J 6 bases; nucleotides not matched to a gene: 11. Germline V CDR1 and CDR2: KGHDR, SFDVKD. CDR3 length: 16 amino acids. The CDR3 loop reads CATSVYRTGIPGELFF. Written as DNA, the CDR3 is TGTGCCACCAGTGTTTACCGGACAGGAATCCCCGGGGAGCTGTTTTTT.

The chain couples TRBV5-1 to TRBJ2-3; 8 positions agree with TRBD1. The J segment lost 6 bases and the V segment lost 4 bases, leaving 7 bases of the junction unmatched. The CDR3 loop spans 14 amino acids. Germline V gene sequence: CDR1 SGHRS, CDR2 YFSETQ. For the CDR3, the DNA is TGCGCCAGCAGCCCACGGACAGGGCCGGATACGCAGTATTTT. Amino acids: CASSPRTGPDTQYF.

The chain carries TRBV30 and TRBJ1-2; D unresolved. Trimming removed 1 base from V and 0 bases from J, with 6 bases in between. The V gene's germline CDR1 is GTSNPN and CDR2 SVGIG (reference sequence). The length of the CDR3 is 13 residues. The CDR3 reads CAWSAQTNYGYTF. The CDR3 DNA reads TGTGCCTGGAGTGCCCAGACTAACTATGGCTACACCTTC.

The gene calls are TRBV3-1 (or the pseudogene TRBV3-2) and TRBJ1-5, with D maybe TRBD1 (5 bases). The CDR3 length is 14 residues. V lost 4 bases and J 1 base, leaving 8 bases between the germline ends. Per germline, CDR1 LGHDT and CDR2 YNNKEL (reference sequence). The chain's CDR3 is CASSRDLSNQPQHF. Written as DNA, the CDR3 is TGTGCCAGCAGCCGGGACTTGAGCAATCAGCCCCAGCATTTT.

In its sample, this clone was seen once. This chain links TRBV9 with TRBJ2-5; D gene unclear. This CDR3 has 14 residues. With 0 bases removed from V and 3 bases from J, the gap between germline ends came to 9 bases. Looked up from germline, CDR1 is SGDLS and CDR2 is YYNGEE. The DNA of the CDR3 is TGTGCCAGCAGCGTAGCCCCACGGGAAGAGACCCAGTACTTC. This gives the protein CASSVAPREETQYF. The whole variable domain, remainder taken from reference TRBV9 and TRBJ2-5, is DSGVTQTPKHLITATGQRVTLRCSPRSGDLSVYWYQQSLDQGLQFLIQYYNGEERAKGNILERFSAQQFPDLHSELNLSSLELGDSALYFCASSVAPREETQYFGPGTRLLVL.

V and J are TRBV18 and TRBJ1-1; no firm D call. Trimming pared 5 bases from V and 1 base from J, leaving 8 bases between. Germline V gene lookup returns CDR1 KGHSH and CDR2 LQKENI. CDR3 size: 13 residues. CDR3 coding DNA: TGTGCCAGCTCAGCGACACAGAACACTGAAGCTTTCTTT. It yields the protein CASSATQNTEAFF.

The V call is TRBV5-1, the J call TRBJ2-3; TRBD1 matches at 9 bases. Unmatched junction bases numbered 3, after V lost 4 bases and J lost 0 bases. The CDR3 runs 15 residues. Germline CDR1 SGHRS, CDR2 YFSETQ. The CDR3 reads CASSTGQGSTDTQYF. CDR3 DNA: TGCGCCAGCAGCACCGGACAGGGGAGCACAGATACGCAGTATTTT.

The rearrangement links TRBV7-8 to TRBJ1-3; 7 positions match TRBD1. Trimming at V came to 4 bases and at J to 0 bases, leaving 6 bases not matched to a gene. There are 16 residues in the CDR3. CDR1 and CDR2 from the germline V gene are SGHVS and FQNEAQ. The CDR3 sequence: CASSSTGTASGNTIYF. CDR3 nucleotides: TGTGCCAGCAGCTCAACCGGGACAGCCTCTGGAAACACCATATATTTT.

J is TRBJ1-1 and V is TRBV14; maybe TRBD1 (5 bases). Germline CDR1 reads SGHDN; CDR2 reads FVKESK. CDR3 length equals 14 residues. V gave up 1 base and J gave up 6 bases, with 12 bases separating them. In nucleotides, the CDR3 is TGTGCCAGCAGCCAAGTCCGGACAATCGCTGAAGCTTTCTTT. Translating it yields CASSQVRTIAEAFF.

The V call is TRBV10-3, the J call TRBJ2-4; D might be TRBD1 (5 bases). Germline V lookup: CDR1 ENHRY, CDR2 SYGVKD. Trimming removed 3 bases at V and 4 bases at J, with 7 bases between. The CDR3 has 13 residues. The CDR3 DNA reads TGTGCCATCAGTGACAGGGTTAAAAACATTCAGTACTTC. Translated, it gives CAISDRVKNIQYF.

To note about this clone: One end of the junction fails to match germline, which may point to a read error. The chain is built from TRBV5-1 and TRBJ2-5, with a weak D call TRBD2 (6 bases). There are 15 residues in the CDR3. Germline CDR1 SGHRS, CDR2 YFSETQ. The CDR3 DNA is TGCGCCAGCAGCTTGGGTCCGGGGGACCAGGAGACCCAGTACTTC. This encodes CASSLGPGDQETQYF.

The rearrangement joins TRBV18 to TRBJ1-1; the match to TRBD1 covers 7 bases. Trimming took 4 bases from V and 1 from J; bases not matched to a gene: 0. CDR3 length: 13 residues. Per the germline V gene, CDR1 is KGHSH and CDR2 is LQKENI. The CDR3 DNA follows: TGTGCCAGCTCACAGGGGGCGAACACTGAAGCTTTCTTT. Protein product: CASSQGANTEAFF.